Included here is one T cell receptor beta chain sequence, with context. Antigen specificity is unknown. The sample originates from a study of T cell responses to AZD1222 COVID-19 vaccine. Assay: immunoSEQ multiplex PCR; the TCRdb copy retains only in-frame clones and omits some. The sample carries around 130,000 clones, 80% to 95% recorded once. Pooled together were second doses at about 4 or about 12 weeks. The study, taken as a whole, reports: The donor cohort was predominantly white British with a female majority, and clonal diversity may have been underestimated. Two doses of AZD1222 preceded a rise in Spike-specific TCR breadth and depth. AZD1222 recipients seropositive at baseline numbered only 5 or 6.

This specimen was peripheral blood, taken 28 days after the second AZD1222 dose. This sequence was found in an adult who received the AZD1222 COVID-19 vaccine.

CDR3 in DNA: TGTGCCAGCAGCACTAACAGGGTGCCCGGAAACACCATATATTTT. This translates into CASSTNRVPGNTIYF. The gene calls are TRBV3-1 (or the pseudogene TRBV3-2) and TRBJ1-3, with TRBD1 as a possible D gene (6 bases). Germline-derived CDR1 and CDR2 are LGHDT and YNNKEL (reference sequence). This CDR3 is 15 amino acids long. V was pared by 5 bases and J by 4 bases, with 15 bases between.